The 21 T cell receptor beta chains reported below all come from one sample, sequenced in a study of blood T cell repertoires in COVID-19. TCRdb's table, derived via immunoSEQ multiplex PCR, lists solely in-frame clones and lacks some. There are approximately 250,000 clones in the sample; about four fifths occur only once, and roughly 4% lies in the top ten. Sequencing input: peripheral blood. Source of these receptors: a man aged 50 to 60 with acute or convalescent COVID-19.

This clone came up once. This chain connects TRBV28 to TRBJ2-5, with a possible D match to TRBD2 (5 bases). The V gene's germline CDR1 is MDHEN and CDR2 SYDVKM. Trimming shortened V by 1 base and J by 7 bases, and 7 bases separated the two germline ends. The CDR3 spans 12 residues. The CDR3 nucleotides are TGTGCCAGCAGTTTATCTGAGGGGACCCAGTACTTC. It codes for CASSLSEGTQYF.

The chain recombines TRBV4-1 with TRBJ1-1, with unresolved D. Between the trimmed V and J ends, which lost 4 bases and 1 base, there was a span of 19 bases. CDR1 MGHRA and CDR2 YSYEKL come from the germline V gene. The CDR3 runs 17 residues. DNA for the CDR3: TGCGCCAGCAGCCTGCGGGTCAATCGAGACAAGAACACTGAAGCTTTCTTT. It is translated as CASSLRVNRDKNTEAFF.

The genes are TRBV6-5 and TRBJ1-1, with 8 bases lining up with TRBD1. Losses at the gene ends were 5 bases for V and 7 bases for J; bases not matched to a gene: 9. The CDR3 sequence is 14 residues long. Germline lookup yields CDR1 MNHEY and CDR2 SVGAGI. This CDR3 reads CASSRQGTVDEAFF. The DNA of the CDR3 is TGTGCCAGCAGTCGACAGGGGACGGTCGATGAAGCTTTCTTT.

This clone showed up just a few times. The CDR3: CATSDPRLETGELFF. CDR3 nucleotide sequence: TGTGCCACCAGTGATCCCAGACTAGAAACCGGGGAGCTGTTTTTT. The chain has TRBV24-1 and TRBJ2-2; TRBD2 might be the D (6 bases). V lost 3 bases and J 5 bases, leaving 12 bases between the germline ends. Germline V CDR1 and CDR2: KGHDR, SFDVKD. There are 15 residues in the CDR3.

The chain couples TRBV9 to TRBJ1-3, with 8 positions matching TRBD1. CDR3 length equals 15 residues. Germline CDR1 reads SGDLS; CDR2 reads YYNGEE. V lost 4 bases, J lost 3 bases, and 6 bases stayed unmatched. CDR3 nucleotide sequence: TGTGCCAGCAGCCCGGACAGGGCAGATGGAAACACCATATATTTT. Its protein is CASSPDRADGNTIYF.

This CDR3 is CSVGQGAETQYF. DNA for the CDR3: TGCAGCGTGGGACAGGGGGCAGAGACCCAGTACTTC. This rearrangement joins TRBV29-1 to TRBJ2-5, with 12 bases matching TRBD1. The germline V gene encodes CDR1 SQVTM and CDR2 ANQGSEA. The V gene end was trimmed by 6 bases and the J gene end by 4 bases; junction bases not matched to a gene: 0. This CDR3 region has 12 residues.

The chain is built from TRBV19 and TRBJ2-1, with TRBD2 matching over 14 bases. Germline CDR1 is LNHDA and CDR2 is SQIVND (reference sequence). The CDR3 consists of 17 residues. With 8 bases clipped from V and 0 bases from J, the junction kept 6 bases outside the gene matches. For the CDR3, the DNA is TGTGCCAGTGCCCGACTAGCGGGAGGGCACTCCTACAATGAGCAGTTCTTC. This codes for CASARLAGGHSYNEQFF.

In this sample, this clone turned up once. This sequence joins TRBV7-6 and TRBJ1-3, with TRBD1 matching over 7 bases. This CDR3 spans 16 amino acids. Germline V gives CDR1 SGHVS, CDR2 FNYEAQ. Losses at the gene ends were 5 bases for V and 0 bases for J; bases not matched to a gene: 7. The CDR3 spells CASSPGTALSGNTIYF. The DNA of the CDR3 is TGTGCCAGCAGCCCTGGGACAGCGCTCTCTGGAAACACCATATATTTT.

This chain connects TRBV10-2 to TRBJ2-3, with TRBD2 identical over 8 bases. V shed 2 bases and J 0 bases; nucleotides not matched to a gene: 4. The germline gives CDR1 WSHSY, CDR2 SAAADI. This CDR3 contains 16 residues. The CDR3 DNA is TGCGCCAGCAGTGAGGTAGCGGGGTTTAGCACAGATACGCAGTATTTT. Amino acids: CASSEVAGFSTDTQYF.

This rearrangement joins TRBV14 to TRBJ2-7; 8 bases align to TRBD1. The CDR3 extends over 14 amino acids. The trim removed 4 bases at V and 6 bases at J, leaving 8 bases unmatched. Germline values: CDR1 SGHDN, CDR2 FVKESK. DNA for the CDR3: TGTGCCAGCAGCCTCGGGACAGGCTTCCCCGAGCAGTACTTC. Its translation is CASSLGTGFPEQYF.

The chain has TRBV5-1 and TRBJ1-1; D remains unclear. Germline lookup yields CDR1 SGHRS and CDR2 YFSETQ. Trimming stripped 7 bases from V and 3 bases from J, with 13 bases between. This CDR3 has 13 residues. The CDR3, as DNA: TGCGCCAGCCGCCCTTCGGGTGACACTGAAGCTTTCTTT. Its protein is CASRPSGDTEAFF. Complete variable domain (other parts from reference TRBV5-1 and TRBJ1-1): KAGVTQTPRYLIKTRGQQVTLSCSPISGHRSVSWYQQTPGQGLQFLFEYFSETQRNKGNFPGRFSGRQFSNSRSEMNVSTLELGDSALYLCASRPSGDTEAFFGQGTRLTVV.

CDR3: CASSLGGQGYELFF. CDR3 DNA sequence: TGTGCCAGCAGCTTAGGTGGACAGGGGTACGAACTGTTTTTT. This chain connects TRBV7-8 to TRBJ1-4; 9 positions match TRBD1. CDR1 SGHVS and CDR2 FQNEAQ come from the germline V gene. The CDR3 is made up of 14 amino acids. V shed 1 base and J 12 bases; nucleotides not matched to a gene: 6.

The rearrangement joins TRBV11-2 to TRBJ1-1, with 7 bases aligning to TRBD1. V was pared by 11 bases and J by 1 base, with 10 bases of the junction left unmatched. The germline V gene has CDR1 SGHAT and CDR2 FQNNGV. The CDR3 covers 14 residues. CDR3 in amino acids: CAGTRQGSNTEAFF. The CDR3 DNA sequence: TGTGCCGGGACCAGACAGGGTTCGAACACTGAAGCTTTCTTT.

The V gene is TRBV6-5, the J gene TRBJ2-1; no definite D call. The V end lost 5 bases, the J end lost 5 bases, and 13 bases lay between the germline ends. CDR1 is MNHEY, CDR2 SVGAGI, per germline. The CDR3 is 14 amino acids. CDR3 DNA: TGTGCCAGCAGTCCATATGAGGCCGACAATGAGCAGTTCTTC. This encodes CASSPYEADNEQFF.

The chain has TRBV27 and TRBJ2-1; tentatively, D is TRBD1 (5 bases). Trimming stripped 4 bases from V and 5 bases from J, with 15 bases between. Looked up from germline, CDR1 is MNHEY and CDR2 is SMNVEV (reference sequence). This CDR3 contains 15 residues. The DNA for the CDR3 is TGTGCCAGCAGTTCAAAGGGGCCCTTAAACAATGAGCAGTTCTTC. It yields the protein CASSSKGPLNNEQFF.

V is TRBV5-6 and J is TRBJ2-1, with D maybe TRBD2 (5 bases). Trimming pared 0 bases from V and 5 bases from J, leaving 15 bases between. CDR3 length equals 16 residues. Germline V gene data show CDR1 as SGHDT and CDR2 as YYEEEE. The CDR3 sequence is CASSLVASRGHNEQFF. CDR3 sequence (DNA): TGTGCCAGCAGCTTGGTGGCTAGCCGCGGCCACAATGAGCAGTTCTTC.

CDR3 DNA sequence: TGTGCCATCAGTGGACGACTAGCGGGGGTGTACAATGAGCAGTTCTTC. Encoded protein: CAISGRLAGVYNEQFF. The chain is built from TRBV10-3 and TRBJ2-1, with TRBD2 matching 12 bases. CDR3 length: 16 residues. Germline CDR1 reads ENHRY; CDR2 reads SYGVKD. Trimming cost V 4 bases and J 4 bases; bases outside gene matches: 5.

The rearrangement joins TRBV11-2 to TRBJ2-1; 7 nucleotides line up with TRBD2. The CDR3 extends over 15 amino acids. CDR1 and CDR2 from the germline V gene are SGHAT and FQNNGV. After removal of 0 bases from V and 9 bases from J, the junction contained 8 bases not matched to a gene. CDR3 region: CASSLDGAGEREQFF. DNA of the CDR3: TGTGCCAGCAGCTTAGACGGCGCGGGAGAACGTGAGCAGTTCTTC.

J is TRBJ2-7 and V is TRBV28, with 10 bases aligning to TRBD2. Losses at the gene ends were 3 bases for V and 3 bases for J; bases not matched to a gene: 8. Germline V gene lookup returns CDR1 MDHEN and CDR2 SYDVKM. The CDR3 covers 16 residues. The CDR3 protein is CASSFASGLADYEQYF. The CDR3 nucleotides read TGTGCCAGCAGTTTTGCCTCTGGACTAGCGGACTACGAGCAGTACTTC.

V gene TRBV9 combines with J gene TRBJ1-6; 8 bases agree with TRBD1. Germline loops: CDR1 SGDLS, CDR2 YYNGEE. CDR3 length: 17 amino acids. The junction had 8 bases not matched to a gene; V was cut back by 2 bases and J by 4 bases. The CDR3 sequence: CASSVRAGGAYNSPLHF. The CDR3 DNA reads TGTGCCAGCAGCGTCCGAGCAGGGGGCGCGTATAATTCACCCCTCCACTTT. The whole variable domain, filled in from reference TRBV9 and TRBJ1-6, reads DSGVTQTPKHLITATGQRVTLRCSPRSGDLSVYWYQQSLDQGLQFLIQYYNGEERAKGNILERFSAQQFPDLHSELNLSSLELGDSALYFCASSVRAGGAYNSPLHFGNGTRLTVT.

This clone was observed a single time. The chain is built from TRBV19 and TRBJ2-1; 12 bases are shared with TRBD2. From germline, CDR1 is LNHDA and CDR2 SQIVND (reference sequence). V trimming: 10 bases; J trimming: 6 bases; junction bases outside the gene matches: 10. CDR3 length: 15 residues. The CDR3 sequence is CATVSLAGGRNEQFF. In nucleotides, the CDR3 is TGTGCCACTGTTTCACTAGCGGGAGGCCGCAATGAGCAGTTCTTC.